Listed below are T cell receptor beta chains from one sample, sequenced in a study of CD8+CD57+ T cells in acquired aplastic anemia. TCRdb independently ran MiXCR on the reads; one entry per CDR3 protein. This sample has 400,000 to 450,000 distinct CDR3 sequences, with about 70% found just once. The sequenced sample was sorted CD4+, CD8+, or CD8+CD57+ T cells (not recorded which) from PBMCs. The receptors were sampled from a human donor in good health, serving as a control. Both conserved end residues are part of each CDR3. D genes are given only for firm matches. Clone size, where shown, is once, few, many, or a class for clones that have expanded.

CDR3 protein: CASSEATSNKAQHF; CDR3 DNA: TGTGCCAGCAGCGAGGCAACTAGCAACAAGGCCCAGCATTTT; V gene: TRBV7-3; J gene: TRBJ1-5; D gene: NA; clone size: NA
CDR3 protein: CSVLGQGDEKLFF; CDR3 DNA: TGCAGCGTCTTAGGACAGGGGGATGAAAAACTGTTTTTT; V gene: TRBV29-1; J gene: TRBJ1-4; D gene: TRBD1; clone size: NA
CDR3 protein: CASSSQRAGEQYF; CDR3 DNA: TGTGCCAGTAGTTCACAGCGGGCTGGGGAGCAGTACTTC; V gene: TRBV19; J gene: TRBJ2-7; D gene: NA; clone size: NA
CDR3 protein: CASSLGPDTYEQYF; CDR3 DNA: TGTGCCAGCAGCCTCGGACCGGATACCTACGAGCAGTACTTC; V gene: TRBV7-2; J gene: TRBJ2-7; D gene: NA; clone size: NA
CDR3 protein: CASSLWASGDEITDTQYF; CDR3 DNA: TGTGCCAGCAGTTTATGGGCTAGCGGGGACGAGATCACAGATACGCAGTATTTT; V gene: TRBV12-3/TRBV12-4; J gene: TRBJ2-3; D gene: TRBD2; clone size: many
CDR3 protein: CASSHNVAVGGNQPQHF; CDR3 DNA: TGCGCCAGCAGCCATAACGTCGCGGTGGGTGGCAATCAGCCCCAGCATTTT; V gene: TRBV4-3; J gene: TRBJ1-5; D gene: NA; clone size: many
CDR3 protein: CLSSLGQGRYEQYF; CDR3 DNA: TGTCTCAGCAGCTTAGGACAGGGGAGGTACGAGCAGTACTTC; V gene: TRBV7-6; J gene: TRBJ2-7; D gene: TRBD1; clone size: NA
CDR3 protein: CSARGLAGGQSYSEQFF; CDR3 DNA: TGCAGTGCTAGAGGCCTAGCGGGGGGCCAATCCTACAGTGAGCAGTTCTTC; V gene: TRBV20-1; J gene: TRBJ2-1; D gene: TRBD2; clone size: NA
CDR3 protein: CASSWLSAETQYF; CDR3 DNA: TGTGCCAGCAGCTGGCTCAGTGCAGAGACCCAGTACTTC; V gene: TRBV7-8; J gene: TRBJ2-5; D gene: NA; clone size: NA
CDR3 protein: CASSLEPSGLYEQYF; CDR3 DNA: TGTGCCAGCAGCTTAGAGCCTAGCGGGTTATACGAGCAGTACTTC; V gene: TRBV7-6; J gene: TRBJ2-7; D gene: TRBD2; clone size: once
CDR3 protein: CATSDLGAASTEAFF; CDR3 DNA: TGTGCCACCAGTGATCTGGGAGCAGCTAGCACTGAAGCTTTCTTT; V gene: TRBV24-1; J gene: TRBJ1-1; D gene: NA; clone size: NA
CDR3 protein: CAISGLAGQETQYF; CDR3 DNA: TGTGCCATCAGTGGGCTAGCGGGGCAGGAGACCCAGTACTTC; V gene: TRBV10-3; J gene: TRBJ2-5; D gene: TRBD2; clone size: few
CDR3 protein: CASCMGGGADDEQFF; CDR3 DNA: TGTGCCAGTTGTATGGGGGGGGGGGCGGACGATGAGCAGTTCTTC; V gene: TRBV19; J gene: TRBJ2-1; D gene: NA; clone size: NA
CDR3 protein: CASRSGAREQYF; CDR3 DNA: TGTGCCAGCAGGTCAGGGGCACGAGAGCAGTACTTC; V gene: TRBV2; J gene: TRBJ2-7; D gene: NA; clone size: few
CDR3 protein: CASSAHTGSGANVLTF; CDR3 DNA: TGTGCCAGTAGTGCCCACACGGGGTCTGGGGCCAACGTCCTGACTTTC; V gene: TRBV19; J gene: TRBJ2-6; D gene: NA; clone size: NA
CDR3 protein: CASSEGAETQYF; CDR3 DNA: TGTGCCAGCAGTGAGGGTGCAGAGACCCAGTACTTC; V gene: TRBV2; J gene: TRBJ2-5; D gene: NA; clone size: NA
CDR3 protein: CSATVTSGGGVGETQYF; CDR3 DNA: TGCAGTGCTACCGTGACTAGCGGGGGTGGGGTCGGGGAGACCCAGTACTTC; V gene: TRBV20-1; J gene: TRBJ2-5; D gene: TRBD2; clone size: NA
CDR3 protein: CASSLRIIGGETQYF; CDR3 DNA: TGTGCCAGCAGCCTCCGAATCATTGGCGGAGAGACCCAGTACTTC; V gene: TRBV7-2; J gene: TRBJ2-5; D gene: NA; clone size: many
CDR3 protein: CAWTTSGHKGEQYF; CDR3 DNA: TGTGCCTGGACCACATCGGGGCACAAAGGCGAGCAGTACTTC; V gene: TRBV30; J gene: TRBJ2-7; D gene: NA; clone size: many
CDR3 protein: CATSTDLDHEQYF; CDR3 DNA: TGTGCCACCAGCACGGACTTGGACCACGAGCAGTACTTC; V gene: TRBV15; J gene: TRBJ2-7; D gene: NA; clone size: NA
CDR3 protein: CASSLEDRASGYTF; CDR3 DNA: TGCGCCAGCAGCTTAGAGGACAGGGCGTCTGGCTACACCTTC; V gene: TRBV5-1; J gene: TRBJ1-2; D gene: TRBD1; clone size: many
CDR3 protein: CASCDALDSDTQYF; CDR3 DNA: TGTGCCAGCTGTGATGCCCTGGACTCAGATACGCAGTATTTT; V gene: TRBV6-4; J gene: TRBJ2-3; D gene: NA; clone size: once
CDR3 protein: CASSYLSRSTDTQYF; CDR3 DNA: TGTGCCAGCAGTTATTTATCCAGGAGCACAGATACGCAGTATTTT; V gene: TRBV6-2/TRBV6-3; J gene: TRBJ2-3; D gene: NA; clone size: NA
CDR3 protein: CASSLGDLAYGYTF; CDR3 DNA: TGTGCCAGCAGCTTAGGGGATTTAGCATATGGCTACACCTTC; V gene: TRBV7-6; J gene: TRBJ1-2; D gene: NA; clone size: many
CDR3 protein: CASSPARAGGGDTF; CDR3 DNA: TGTGCCAGCAGTCCTGCCCGGGCGGGGGGTGGCGATACCTTC; V gene: TRBV7-8; J gene: TRBJ1-2; D gene: NA; clone size: NA
CDR3 protein: CASSPGGTQYFETF; CDR3 DNA: NA; V gene: TRBV7-2; J gene: TRBJ1-2; D gene: NA; clone size: NA
CDR3 protein: CASSQVAPTSEAFF; CDR3 DNA: TGCGCCAGCAGCCAAGTTGCTCCTACCTCAGAAGCTTTCTTT; V gene: TRBV4-1; J gene: TRBJ1-1; D gene: NA; clone size: many
CDR3 protein: CASSFNGPNRPHLLTF; CDR3 DNA: TGTGCCAGTAGCTTTAACGGACCCAATCGGCCCCACCTTCTGACTTTC; V gene: TRBV7-8; J gene: TRBJ2-6; D gene: NA; clone size: NA
CDR3 protein: CASSVGTRTNKSEYF; CDR3 DNA: TGTGCCAGCAGCGTAGGGACGAGGACAAACAAGAGCGAGTACTTC; V gene: TRBV7-3; J gene: TRBJ2-5; D gene: NA; clone size: once
CDR3 protein: CASSEDRLYGYTF; CDR3 DNA: TGTGCCAGCAGTGAGGACAGGCTATATGGCTACACCTTC; V gene: TRBV25-1; J gene: TRBJ1-2; D gene: TRBD1; clone size: few